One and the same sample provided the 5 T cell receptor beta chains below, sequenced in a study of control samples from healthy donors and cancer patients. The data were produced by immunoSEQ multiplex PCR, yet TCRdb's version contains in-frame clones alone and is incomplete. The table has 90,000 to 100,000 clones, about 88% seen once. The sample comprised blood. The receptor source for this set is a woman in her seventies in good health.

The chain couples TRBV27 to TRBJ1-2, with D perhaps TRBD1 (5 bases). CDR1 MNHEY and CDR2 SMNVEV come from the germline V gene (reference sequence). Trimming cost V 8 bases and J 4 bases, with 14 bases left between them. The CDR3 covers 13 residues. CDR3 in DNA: TGTGCCAGCGGGGAGGGGATCTCCTATGGCTACACCTTC. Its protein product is CASGEGISYGYTF.

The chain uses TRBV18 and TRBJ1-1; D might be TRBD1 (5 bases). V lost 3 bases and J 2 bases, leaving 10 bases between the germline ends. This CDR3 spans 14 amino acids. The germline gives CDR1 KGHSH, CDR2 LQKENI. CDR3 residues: CASSPGAVNTEAFF. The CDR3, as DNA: TGTGCCAGCTCACCTGGGGCTGTAAACACTGAAGCTTTCTTT.

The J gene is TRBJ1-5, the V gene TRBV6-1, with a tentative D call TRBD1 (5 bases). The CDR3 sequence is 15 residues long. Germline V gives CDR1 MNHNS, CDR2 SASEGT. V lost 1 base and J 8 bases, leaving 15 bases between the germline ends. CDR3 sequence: CASSEEGGGGEPQHF. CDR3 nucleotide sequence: TGTGCCAGCAGTGAAGAAGGAGGCGGGGGGGAGCCCCAGCATTTT.

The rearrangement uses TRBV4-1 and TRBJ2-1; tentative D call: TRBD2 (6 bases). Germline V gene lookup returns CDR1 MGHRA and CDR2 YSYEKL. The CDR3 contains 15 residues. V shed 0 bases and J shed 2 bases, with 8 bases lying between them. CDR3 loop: CASSQEVAAYNEQFF. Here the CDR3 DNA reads TGCGCCAGCAGCCAAGAGGTAGCGGCCTACAATGAGCAGTTCTTC.

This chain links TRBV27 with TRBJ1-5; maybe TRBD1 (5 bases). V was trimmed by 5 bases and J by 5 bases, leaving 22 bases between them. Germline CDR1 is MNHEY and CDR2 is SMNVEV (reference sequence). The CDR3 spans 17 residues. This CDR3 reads CASSPTQGIAGYQPQHF. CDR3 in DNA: TGTGCCAGCAGTCCAACTCAGGGCATCGCCGGATATCAGCCCCAGCATTTT.